This record covers a single T cell receptor beta chain. The data were produced by immunoSEQ multiplex PCR, yet TCRdb's version contains in-frame clones alone and is incomplete. The top ten clones hold about 3.3% of a sample with 40,000 to 50,000 clones, more than 75% of them seen once. This CDR3 is 17 amino acids long. J was trimmed by 11 bases and V by 5 bases; bases with no gene match: 20. Germline values: CDR1 SEHNR, CDR2 FQNEAQ (reference sequence). The data belong to a study of radiotherapy plus CTLA-4 blockade in lung cancer. The J gene is TRBJ2-5, the V gene TRBV7-9; TRBD1 aligns across 10 bases. The sequence derives from a human donor with non-small cell lung cancer who had stable disease on radiotherapy plus ipilimumab. The specimen was peripheral blood, collected from a patient treated with radiotherapy plus ipilimumab. The CDR3 spells CASSPLAPGQGSLGQYF. In nucleotides, the CDR3 is TGTGCCAGCAGCCCACTGGCCCCGGGACAGGGGTCCCTGGGGCAGTACTTC.